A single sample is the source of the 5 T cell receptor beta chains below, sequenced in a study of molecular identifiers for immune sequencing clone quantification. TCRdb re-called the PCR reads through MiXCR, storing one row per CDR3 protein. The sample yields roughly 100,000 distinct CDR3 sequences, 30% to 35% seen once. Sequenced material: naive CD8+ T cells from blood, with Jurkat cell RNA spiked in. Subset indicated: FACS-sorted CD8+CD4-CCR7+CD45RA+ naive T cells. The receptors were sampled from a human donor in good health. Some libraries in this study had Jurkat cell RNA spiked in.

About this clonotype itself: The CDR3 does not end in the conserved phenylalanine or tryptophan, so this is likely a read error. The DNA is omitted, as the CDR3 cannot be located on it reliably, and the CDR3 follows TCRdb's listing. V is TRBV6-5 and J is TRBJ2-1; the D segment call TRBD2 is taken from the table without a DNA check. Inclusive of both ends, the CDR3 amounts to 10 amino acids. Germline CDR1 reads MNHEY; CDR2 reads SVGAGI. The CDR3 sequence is CATNGTSGRP.

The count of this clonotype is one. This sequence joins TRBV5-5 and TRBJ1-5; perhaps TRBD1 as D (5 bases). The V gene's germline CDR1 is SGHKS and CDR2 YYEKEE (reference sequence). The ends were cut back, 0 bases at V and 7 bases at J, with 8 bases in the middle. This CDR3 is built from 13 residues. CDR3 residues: CASSLVGEQPQHF. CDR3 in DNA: TGTGCCAGCAGCTTGGTAGGGGAACAGCCCCAGCATTTT.

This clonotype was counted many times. CDR3 nucleotides: TGTGCCAGCTCCCCCACCGGCGGGAACGAGCAGTACTTC. As protein: CASSPTGGNEQYF. The V gene is TRBV18, the J gene TRBJ2-7, with a possible D match to TRBD2 (6 bases). This CDR3 spans 13 amino acids. From germline, CDR1 is KGHSH and CDR2 LQKENI. V lost 6 bases, J lost 5 bases, and 14 bases lay in between.

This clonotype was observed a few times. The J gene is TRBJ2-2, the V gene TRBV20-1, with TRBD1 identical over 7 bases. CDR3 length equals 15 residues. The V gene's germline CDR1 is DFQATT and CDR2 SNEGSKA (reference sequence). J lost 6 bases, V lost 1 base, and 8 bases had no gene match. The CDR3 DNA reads TGCAGTGCTAGAGCCCCCCAGGGGGTGGCCGGGGAGCTGTTTTTT. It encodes CSARAPQGVAGELFF.

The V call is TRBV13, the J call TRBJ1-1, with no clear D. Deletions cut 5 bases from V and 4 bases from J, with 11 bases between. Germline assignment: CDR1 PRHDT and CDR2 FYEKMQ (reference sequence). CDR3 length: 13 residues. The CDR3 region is CASSLSPGTEAFF. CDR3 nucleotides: TGTGCCAGCAGCCTCAGCCCGGGCACTGAAGCTTTCTTT.